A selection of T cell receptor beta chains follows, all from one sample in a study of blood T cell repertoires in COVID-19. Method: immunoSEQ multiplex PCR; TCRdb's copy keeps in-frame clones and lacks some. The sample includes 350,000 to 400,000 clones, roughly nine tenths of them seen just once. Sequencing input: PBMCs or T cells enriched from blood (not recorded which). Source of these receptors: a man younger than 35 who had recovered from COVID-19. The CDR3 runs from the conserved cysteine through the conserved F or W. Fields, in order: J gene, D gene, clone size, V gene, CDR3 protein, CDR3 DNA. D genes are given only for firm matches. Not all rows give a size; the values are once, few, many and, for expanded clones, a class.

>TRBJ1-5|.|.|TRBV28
CASSFGNQPQHF
TGTGCCAGCAGTTTCGGCAATCAGCCCCAGCATTTT
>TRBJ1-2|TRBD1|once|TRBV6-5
CATDGTETNYGYTF
TGTGCCACCGACGGGACAGAAACTAACTATGGCTACACCTTC
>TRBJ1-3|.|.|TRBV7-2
CASSSTGFAGNTIYF
TGTGCCAGCAGCTCCACAGGATTTGCTGGAAACACCATATATTTT
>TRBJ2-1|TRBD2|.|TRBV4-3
CASSQRLAGDLGSYNEQFF
TGCGCCAGCAGCCAGCGACTAGCGGGAGACCTAGGCTCCTACAATGAGCAGTTCTTC
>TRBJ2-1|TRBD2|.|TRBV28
CASSGGLAGGNEQFF
TGTGCCAGCAGTGGGGGACTAGCGGGAGGCAATGAGCAGTTCTTC
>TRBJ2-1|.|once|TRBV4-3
CASSPERRSYNEQFF
TGCGCCAGCAGCCCTGAGCGTAGGTCCTACAATGAGCAGTTCTTC
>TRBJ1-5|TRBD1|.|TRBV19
CASIPSTGGDQPQHF
TGTGCCAGTATTCCTTCGACAGGGGGCGATCAGCCCCAGCATTTT
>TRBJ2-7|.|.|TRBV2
CASSESTGLSEQYF
TGTGCCAGCAGTGAATCTACAGGGTTAAGCGAGCAGTACTTC
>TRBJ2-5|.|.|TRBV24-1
CATGGAHQETQYF
TGTGCCACTGGGGGGGCGCACCAAGAGACCCAGTACTTC
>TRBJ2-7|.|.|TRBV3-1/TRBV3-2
CASSTHAYEQYF
TGTGCCAGCAGCACACACGCCTACGAGCAGTACTTC
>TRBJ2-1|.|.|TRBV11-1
CASSLVREQFF
TGTGCCAGCAGCTTAGTCCGTGAGCAGTTCTTC
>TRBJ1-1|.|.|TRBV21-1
CASSKENRDNGNTEAFF
TGTGCCAGCAGCAAAGAGAACAGGGACAATGGGAACACTGAAGCTTTCTTT
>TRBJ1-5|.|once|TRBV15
CATSREGGLRPQHF
TGTGCCACCAGCAGAGAGGGAGGACTACGGCCCCAGCATTTT
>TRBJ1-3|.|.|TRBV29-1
CSVGVGAPNSGNTIYF
TGCAGCGTTGGGGTTGGAGCGCCTAACTCTGGAAACACCATATATTTT
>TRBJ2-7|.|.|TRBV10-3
CAISGSQGPYEQYF
TGTGCCATCAGTGGATCACAGGGCCCCTACGAGCAGTACTTC
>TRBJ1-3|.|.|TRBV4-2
CASSQDPAGAFSGNTIYF
TGTGCCAGCAGCCAAGATCCGGCAGGGGCCTTCTCTGGAAACACCATATATTTT
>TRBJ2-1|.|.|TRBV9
CASSAQTSSYNEQFF
TGTGCCAGCAGCGCCCAGACAAGCTCCTACAATGAGCAGTTCTTC
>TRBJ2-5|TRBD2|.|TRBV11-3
CASSLGRGRAQETQYF
TGTGCCAGCAGCTTAGGTCGCGGGAGAGCGCAAGAGACCCAGTACTTC
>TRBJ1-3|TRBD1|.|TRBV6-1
CASSATFGTGTNTIYF
TGTGCCAGCAGTGCCACCTTTGGGACAGGAACAAACACCATATATTTT
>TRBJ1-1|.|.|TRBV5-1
CASSTAARLNTEAFF
TGCGCCAGCAGCACCGCCGCCAGGCTGAACACTGAAGCTTTCTTT
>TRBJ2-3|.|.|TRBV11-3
CASSLDTGTDTQYF
TGTGCCAGCAGCTTAGATACTGGCACAGATACGCAGTATTTT
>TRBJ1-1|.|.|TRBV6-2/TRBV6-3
CASSLVKHTEAFF
TGTGCCAGCAGTTTGGTAAAGCACACTGAAGCTTTCTTT
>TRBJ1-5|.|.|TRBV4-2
CASSRNSNQPQHF
TGTGCCAGCAGCCGTAATAGCAATCAGCCCCAGCATTTT
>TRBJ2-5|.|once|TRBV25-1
CASREQGGETQYF
TGTGCCAGCAGGGAACAGGGAGGGGAGACCCAGTACTTC
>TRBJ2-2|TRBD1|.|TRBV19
CASRLGQGSNTGELFF
TGTGCCAGTAGGCTAGGACAGGGCTCGAACACCGGGGAGCTGTTTTTT
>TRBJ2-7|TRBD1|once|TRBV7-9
CASSLGDRGGYEQYF
TGTGCCAGCAGCTTAGGGGACAGGGGCGGCTACGAGCAGTACTTC
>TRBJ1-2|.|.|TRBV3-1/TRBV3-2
CASSQRAGYTF
TGTGCCAGCAGCCAACGAGCCGGCTACACCTTC
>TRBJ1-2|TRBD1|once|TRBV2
CASIVQGVGGYTF
TGTGCCAGCATCGTTCAGGGGGTTGGTGGCTACACCTTC
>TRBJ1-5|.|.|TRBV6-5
CASKTSSNQPQHF
TGTGCCAGCAAGACTTCTAGCAATCAGCCCCAGCATTTT
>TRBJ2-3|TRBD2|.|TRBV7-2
CASSSALAGGMNTQYF
TGTGCCAGCAGCTCCGCACTAGCGGGAGGCATGAATACGCAGTATTTT
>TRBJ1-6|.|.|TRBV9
CASSVVGDSYNSPLHF
TGTGCCAGCAGCGTAGTTGGCGACAGCTATAATTCACCCCTCCACTTT
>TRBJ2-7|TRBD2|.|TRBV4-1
CASSQGLASGYEQYF
TGCGCCAGCAGCCAAGGACTTGCTAGCGGCTACGAGCAGTACTTC
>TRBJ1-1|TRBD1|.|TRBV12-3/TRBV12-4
CASSGQGATEAFF
TGTGCCAGCAGTGGACAGGGGGCAACTGAAGCTTTCTTT
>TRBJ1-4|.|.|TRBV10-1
CASSETGILGKLFF
TGCGCCAGCAGTGAAACAGGGATATTGGGAAAACTGTTTTTT
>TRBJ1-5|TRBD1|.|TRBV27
CASRPDRGLQPQHF
TGTGCCAGCAGGCCCGACAGGGGGCTACAGCCCCAGCATTTT
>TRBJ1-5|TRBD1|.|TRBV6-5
CASRRGQGGQPQHF
TGTGCCAGCAGGCGGGGACAGGGAGGTCAGCCCCAGCATTTT
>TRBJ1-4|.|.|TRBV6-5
CASRLQVSNEKLFF
TGTGCCAGCAGACTACAGGTCTCTAATGAAAAACTGTTTTTT
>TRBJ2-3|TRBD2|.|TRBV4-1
CASSQVGLAGGQRDTQYF
TGCGCCAGCAGCCAGGTTGGGCTAGCGGGGGGGCAAAGAGATACGCAGTATTTT
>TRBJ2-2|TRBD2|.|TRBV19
CASSSNLAGAGELFF
TGTGCCAGTAGTAGTAACCTAGCGGGGGCCGGGGAGCTGTTTTTT
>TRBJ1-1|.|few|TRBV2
CASVSVNTEAFF
TGTGCCAGCGTATCCGTGAACACTGAAGCTTTCTTT